Each of the 22 T cell receptor beta chains below was sequenced from the same sample in a study of blood T cells in healthy people across ages. The second PCR ran roughly 7 to 12 cycles with a sample-barcoded 5' primer and J-beta primers. Each CDR3 protein is one row after TCRdb ran MiXCR on the 5' RACE reads. Among about 1,000,000 distinct CDR3 sequences listed, 40% to 45% were seen once. The sequenced sample was blood. The receptors stem from a woman aged 55 to 70 in good health.

In this sample, this clonotype turned up a few times. The CDR3 DNA sequence: TGCAGTGCCCCAGCGGGAGGGGAAAACGAGCAGTACTTC. It translates to CSAPAGGENEQYF. The chain links TRBV20-1 to TRBJ2-7; 10 positions match TRBD2. The CDR3 consists of 13 residues. Germline trimming cut 6 bases from V and 5 bases from J; bases unmatched to any gene: 7. Per the germline V gene, CDR1 is DFQATT and CDR2 is SNEGSKA (reference sequence).

This clonotype was counted only a few times. V gene TRBV6-6 combines with J gene TRBJ2-5; no definite D call. V dropped 3 bases and J dropped 3 bases, with 11 bases sitting between them. Germline CDR1 and CDR2: MNHNY and SVGAGI (reference sequence). This CDR3 is 14 amino acids long. The CDR3 nucleotides read TGTGCCAGCAGTTATCCTGGTCTAGAAGAGACCCAGTACTTC. It translates to CASSYPGLEETQYF.

This clonotype was picked up many times. V gene TRBV7-2 combines with J gene TRBJ2-5; 11 nucleotides align to TRBD2. The germline CDR1 and CDR2 sequences are SGHTA and FQGNSA. The CDR3 runs 15 residues. The V and J ends lost 1 base and 5 bases, in that order; junction bases with no gene match: 3. This CDR3 is CASSLVPSGRETQYF. The CDR3 region has the DNA TGTGCCAGCAGCTTAGTTCCTAGCGGGAGGGAGACCCAGTACTTC. The entire variable domain, with the rest obtained from reference TRBV7-2 and TRBJ2-5, is as follows: GAGVSQSPSNKVTEKGKDVELRCDPISGHTALYWYRQSLGQGLEFLIYFQGNSAPDKSGLPSDRFSAERTGGSVSTLTIQRTQQEDSAVYLCASSLVPSGRETQYFGPGTRLLVL.

V usage is TRBV12-5 and J usage is TRBJ2-4, with D uncertain. Trimming took 1 base from V and 1 from J, leaving 8 bases between them. The CDR3 spans 15 residues. The germline V gene has CDR1 LGHNT and CDR2 FRNRAP. CDR3 bases: TGTGCTAGTGGTTTGGCCTTGGAGGCCAAAAACATTCAGTACTTC. Translation: CASGLALEAKNIQYF.

A few counts support this clonotype. The chain carries TRBV4-2 and TRBJ1-5, with unresolved D. The CDR3 totals 16 residues. Germline V CDR1 and CDR2: LGHNA, YNFKEQ. V was trimmed by 4 bases and J by 2 bases, leaving 15 bases between them. CDR3 nucleotides: TGTGCCAGCAGCCTTACCGGGGTGAATCGCAATCAGCCCCAGCATTTT. The encoded protein is CASSLTGVNRNQPQHF.

The rearrangement links TRBV11-1 to TRBJ2-1; tentative D call: TRBD1 (6 bases). The CDR3 loop spans 15 amino acids. V lost 5 bases to trimming and J lost 5 bases, with 16 bases between them. The germline CDR1 and CDR2 sequences are SGHAT and FQDESV (reference sequence). As DNA, the CDR3 is TGTGCCAGCAGCCGAAGCAGGGGAACCCACAATGAGCAGTTCTTC. Protein: CASSRSRGTHNEQFF. Filled out from reference TRBV11-1 and TRBJ2-1, the complete variable domain reads EAEVAQSPRYKITEKSQAVAFWCDPISGHATLYWYRQILGQGPELLVQFQDESVVDDSQLPKDRFSAERLKGVDSTLKIQPAELGDSAMYLCASSRSRGTHNEQFFGPGTRLTVL.

In its sample, this clonotype was seen a few times. The chain is built from TRBV3-1 and TRBJ2-4; D not resolved. The CDR3 consists of 13 residues. V lost 4 bases and J lost 9, with 13 bases in between. Germline CDR1 reads LGHDT; CDR2 reads YNNKEL (reference sequence). For the CDR3, the DNA is TGTGCCAGCAGCCTAGGTGATCAAAGCATTCAGTACTTC. This translates into CASSLGDQSIQYF.

This chain connects TRBV27 to TRBJ1-5, with D tentatively TRBD1 (5 bases). The germline gives CDR1 MNHEY, CDR2 SMNVEV (reference sequence). V lost 11 bases, J lost 3 bases, and 20 bases lay in between. The CDR3 is 15 amino acids. The CDR3 reads CAGDLRVEPNQPQHF. The CDR3 DNA is TGTGCCGGAGACCTCAGGGTAGAGCCCAATCAGCCCCAGCATTTT.

This clonotype has just a few counts. This chain joins TRBV6-2 or TRBV6-3 and TRBJ2-3, with 12 bases lining up with TRBD2. From germline, CDR1 is MNHEY and CDR2 SVGEGT. With 2 bases clipped from V and 5 bases from J, the junction kept 11 bases outside the gene matches. CDR3 length equals 18 residues. CDR3 amino acids: CASSYVLAGGKDEDTQYF. CDR3 coding DNA: TGTGCCAGCAGTTACGTGCTAGCGGGAGGGAAGGATGAAGATACGCAGTATTTT.

CDR3 in amino acids: CATSRDGVYEQYF. The CDR3 DNA is TGTGCCACCAGCAGAGATGGGGTTTACGAGCAGTACTTC. The chain couples TRBV15 to TRBJ2-7; D is uncertain. Germline CDR1 is LNHNV and CDR2 is YYDKDF (reference sequence). V lost 0 bases and J 4 bases, leaving 7 bases between the germline ends. The CDR3 contains 13 residues.

This chain links TRBV20-1 with TRBJ2-5; 8 nucleotides match TRBD2. CDR1 DFQATT and CDR2 SNEGSKA come from the germline V gene (reference sequence). V was pared by 6 bases and J by 1 base, with 7 bases of the junction left unmatched. The CDR3 runs 14 residues. The CDR3 DNA reads as TGCAGTGCACTAGCGGTATCCCTCCAAGAGACCCAGTACTTC. Translating gives CSALAVSLQETQYF.

About this clonotype itself: A much larger clone differs from this one at a single base, so this may be a read error. The chain is built from TRBV29-1 and TRBJ2-7; D assignment may be TRBD1 or TRBD2 (5 bases each). CDR1 is SQVTM, CDR2 ANQGSEA, per germline. V was pared by 6 bases and J by 7 bases, with 28 bases between. The CDR3 is 16 residues long. CDR3 loop: CSVEGPTRGEGDEQYF. The CDR3 region has the DNA TGCAGCGTCGAGGGACCCACTAGAGGGGAAGGGGATGAGCAGTACTTC.

This rearrangement joins TRBV20-1 to TRBJ1-2; TRBD1 matches at 10 bases. This CDR3 has 14 amino acids. The V gene end was trimmed by 3 bases and the J gene end by 8 bases; junction bases not matched to a gene: 9. Germline CDR1 and CDR2: DFQATT and SNEGSKA (reference sequence). CDR3 sequence reads: CSARGQGSFGGYTF. In DNA form, the CDR3 reads TGCAGTGCTAGGGGACAGGGGAGCTTCGGGGGCTACACCTTC.

This clonotype was seen more than once but under ten times. V gene TRBV6-5 combines with J gene TRBJ2-5, with D tentatively TRBD1 (6 bases). Per the germline V gene, CDR1 is MNHEY and CDR2 is SVGAGI. The CDR3 covers 13 residues. V dropped 7 bases and J dropped 7 bases, with 16 bases sitting between them. The DNA of the CDR3 is TGTGCCAGCAACAGGAAGGGCAGGGGGACCCAGTACTTC. Translated: CASNRKGRGTQYF.

This clonotype was seen only a few times. The gene calls are TRBV7-9 and TRBJ2-3; D is unclear. V was shortened by 4 bases and J by 6 bases, with 14 bases between the two germline ends. This CDR3 is 14 amino acids long. CDR1 SEHNR and CDR2 FQNEAQ come from the germline V gene (reference sequence). The CDR3 spells CASSSWQAADTQYF. For the CDR3, the DNA is TGTGCCAGCAGCTCTTGGCAGGCCGCTGATACGCAGTATTTT.

The CDR3 bases are TGTGCCAGCTCACCACTGGGGTTCGGGGAGCCCCAGCATTTT. Translated: CASSPLGFGEPQHF. The rearrangement uses TRBV18 and TRBJ1-5; D not certain. The germline V and J ends were trimmed by 1 base and 8 bases, with 12 bases remaining between them. Germline values: CDR1 KGHSH, CDR2 LQKENI. This CDR3 region has 14 residues.

This clonotype occurred a few times. The chain uses TRBV28 and TRBJ2-1, with D maybe TRBD2 (5 bases). With 3 bases removed from V and 2 bases from J, the gap between germline ends came to 17 bases. From germline, CDR1 is MDHEN and CDR2 SYDVKM. There are 17 residues in the CDR3. This CDR3 is CASSLWGGGGTYNEQFF. DNA for the CDR3: TGTGCCAGCAGTTTGTGGGGTGGCGGAGGCACCTACAATGAGCAGTTCTTC.

The V gene is TRBV6-5, the J gene TRBJ2-5; D ambiguous. V was trimmed by 0 bases and J by 11 bases, leaving 13 bases between them. CDR1 and CDR2 from the germline V gene are MNHEY and SVGAGI. This CDR3 is 13 amino acids long. The CDR3 sequence is CASSYSRSNEQYF. Here the CDR3 DNA reads TGTGCCAGCAGTTACTCCAGATCCAATGAGCAGTACTTC.

The count of this clonotype is one. Germline and junction disagree at one end, which may indicate a read error. The gene calls are TRBV7-9 and TRBJ2-5, with a tentative D call TRBD1 (6 bases). The J call may be mistaken, given a closer DNA end match to TRBJ2-7. Germline values: CDR1 SEHNR, CDR2 FQNEAQ (reference sequence). CDR3 size: 16 residues. This chain's CDR3 is CTSSLDQGSRSYEQYF. CDR3 DNA sequence: TGTACCAGCAGCTTAGATCAGGGGAGTAGATCTTACGAGCAGTACTTC.

This clonotype was seen only once. The rearrangement uses TRBV6-1 and TRBJ1-5; 9 bases fit TRBD1. J gave up 7 bases and V 5 bases, and 12 bases lay outside the gene matches. The germline V gene has CDR1 MNHNS and CDR2 SASEGT. The CDR3 contains 16 residues. In DNA form, the CDR3 reads TGTGCCAGCAGTCCCAATTGGGGACAGGGTAGCCAGCCCCAGCATTTT. It translates to CASSPNWGQGSQPQHF.

This clonotype was recorded a few times. This chain connects TRBV6-6 to TRBJ2-4; possible D gene TRBD2, 6 bases. V was trimmed by 8 bases and J by 9 bases, leaving 11 bases between them. Germline V gene data show CDR1 as MNHNY and CDR2 as SVGAGI (reference sequence). The CDR3 sequence is 11 residues long. CDR3: CASGPGSIQYF. CDR3 DNA: TGTGCCAGCGGTCCCGGGAGCATTCAGTACTTC.

The chain links TRBV4-1 to TRBJ1-4, with D unresolved. The germline V and J ends were trimmed by 0 bases and 8 bases, with 13 bases remaining between them. CDR3 size: 15 residues. Germline V gives CDR1 MGHRA, CDR2 YSYEKL. The CDR3 here is CASSQDYGKDEKLFF. As DNA, the CDR3 is TGCGCCAGCAGCCAAGATTACGGGAAAGACGAAAAACTGTTTTTT.